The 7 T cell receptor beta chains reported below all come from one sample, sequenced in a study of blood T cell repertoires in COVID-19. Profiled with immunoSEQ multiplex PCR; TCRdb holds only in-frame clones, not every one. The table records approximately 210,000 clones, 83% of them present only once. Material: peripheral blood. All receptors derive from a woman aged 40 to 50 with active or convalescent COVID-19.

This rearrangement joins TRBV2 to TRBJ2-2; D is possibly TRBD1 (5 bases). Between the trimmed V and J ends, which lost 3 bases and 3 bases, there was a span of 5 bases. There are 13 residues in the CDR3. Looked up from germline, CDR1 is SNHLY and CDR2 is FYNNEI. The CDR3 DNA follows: TGTGCCAGCAGTGACAGGGACACCGGGGAGCTGTTTTTT. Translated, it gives CASSDRDTGELFF.

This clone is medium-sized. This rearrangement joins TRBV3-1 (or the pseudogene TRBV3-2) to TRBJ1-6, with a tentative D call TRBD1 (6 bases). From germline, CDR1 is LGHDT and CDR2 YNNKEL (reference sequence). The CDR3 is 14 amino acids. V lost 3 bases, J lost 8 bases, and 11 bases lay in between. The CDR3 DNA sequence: TGTGCCAGCAGCCAGGCTGCAGGGGATTCACCCCTCCACTTT. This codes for CASSQAAGDSPLHF.

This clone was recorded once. In DNA, the CDR3 is TGTGCCAGTAGTCTGGCAGGGGGAGGCAATCAGCCCCAGCATTTT. Its protein is CASSLAGGGNQPQHF. The chain uses TRBV19 and TRBJ1-5, with TRBD1 identical over 7 bases. The CDR3 consists of 15 residues. The J segment lost 2 bases and the V segment lost 5 bases, leaving 6 bases of the junction unmatched. Germline CDR1 is LNHDA and CDR2 is SQIVND (reference sequence). The full variable domain, its missing parts supplied by reference TRBV19 and TRBJ1-5, is DGGITQSPKYLFRKEGQNVTLSCEQNLNHDAMYWYRQDPGQGLRLIYYSQIVNDFQKGDIAEGYSVSREKKESFPLTVTSAQKNPTAFYLCASSLAGGGNQPQHFGDGTRLSIL.

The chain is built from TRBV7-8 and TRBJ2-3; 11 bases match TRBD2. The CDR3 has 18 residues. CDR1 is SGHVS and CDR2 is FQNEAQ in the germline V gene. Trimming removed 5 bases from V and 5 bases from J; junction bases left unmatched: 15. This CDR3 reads CASSPYQIAGGRIDTQYF. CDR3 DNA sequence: TGTGCCAGCAGCCCATACCAGATAGCGGGGGGGCGGATAGATACGCAGTATTTT.

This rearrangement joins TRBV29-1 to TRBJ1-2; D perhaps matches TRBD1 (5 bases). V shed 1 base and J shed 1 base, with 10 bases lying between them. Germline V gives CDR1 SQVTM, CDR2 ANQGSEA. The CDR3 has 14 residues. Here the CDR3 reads CSVEAQALNYGYTF. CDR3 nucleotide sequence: TGCAGCGTTGAAGCACAGGCCCTTAACTATGGCTACACCTTC.

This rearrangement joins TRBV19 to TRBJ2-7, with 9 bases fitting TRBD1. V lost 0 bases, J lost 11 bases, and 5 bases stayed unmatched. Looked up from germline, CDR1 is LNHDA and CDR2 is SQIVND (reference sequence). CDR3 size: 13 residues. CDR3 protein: CASSIERQGGKYF. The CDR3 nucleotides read TGTGCCAGTAGTATAGAGCGACAGGGGGGCAAGTACTTC. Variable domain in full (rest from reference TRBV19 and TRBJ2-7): DGGITQSPKYLFRKEGQNVTLSCEQNLNHDAMYWYRQDPGQGLRLIYYSQIVNDFQKGDIAEGYSVSREKKESFPLTVTSAQKNPTAFYLCASSIERQGGKYFGPGTRLTVT.

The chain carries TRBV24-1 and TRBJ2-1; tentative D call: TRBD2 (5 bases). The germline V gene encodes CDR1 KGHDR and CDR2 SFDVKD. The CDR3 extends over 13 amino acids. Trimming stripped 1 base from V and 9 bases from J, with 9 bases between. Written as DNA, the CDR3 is TGTGCCACCAGTGATTTTTCCCGGGGTGAGCAGTTCTTC. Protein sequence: CATSDFSRGEQFF.